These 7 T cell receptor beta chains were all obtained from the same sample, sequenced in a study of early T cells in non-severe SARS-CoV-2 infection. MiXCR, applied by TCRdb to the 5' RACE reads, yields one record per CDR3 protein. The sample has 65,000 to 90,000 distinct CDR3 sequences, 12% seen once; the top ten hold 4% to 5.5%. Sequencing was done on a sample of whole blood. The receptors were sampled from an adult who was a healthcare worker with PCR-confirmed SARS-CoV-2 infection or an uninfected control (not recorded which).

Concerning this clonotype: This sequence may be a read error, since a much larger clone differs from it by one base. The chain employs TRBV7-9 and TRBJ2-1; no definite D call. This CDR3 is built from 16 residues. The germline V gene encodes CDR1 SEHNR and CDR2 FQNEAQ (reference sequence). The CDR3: CVSSPRPLGHADEQFF. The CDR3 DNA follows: TGTGTCAGCAGCCCCAGGCCGCTCGGCCACGCCGATGAGCAGTTCTTC.

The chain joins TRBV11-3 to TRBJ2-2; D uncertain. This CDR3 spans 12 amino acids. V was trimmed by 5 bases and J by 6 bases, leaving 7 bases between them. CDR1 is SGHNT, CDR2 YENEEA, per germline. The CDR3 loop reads CASSRSSGELFF. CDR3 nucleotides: TGTGCCAGCAGCCGGAGTTCCGGGGAGCTGTTTTTT.

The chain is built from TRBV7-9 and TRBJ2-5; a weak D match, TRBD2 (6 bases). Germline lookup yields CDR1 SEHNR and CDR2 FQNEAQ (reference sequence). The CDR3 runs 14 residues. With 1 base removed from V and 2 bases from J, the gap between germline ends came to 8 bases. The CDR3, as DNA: TGTGCCAGCAGCTTAGGACTAGTTCAAGAGACCCAGTACTTC. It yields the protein CASSLGLVQETQYF. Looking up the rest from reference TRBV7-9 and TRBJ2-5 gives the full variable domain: DTGVSQNPRHKITKRGQNVTFRCDPISEHNRLYWYRQTLGQGPEFLTYFQNEAQLEKSRLLSDRFSAERPKGSFSTLEIQRTEQGDSAMYLCASSLGLVQETQYFGPGTRLLVL.

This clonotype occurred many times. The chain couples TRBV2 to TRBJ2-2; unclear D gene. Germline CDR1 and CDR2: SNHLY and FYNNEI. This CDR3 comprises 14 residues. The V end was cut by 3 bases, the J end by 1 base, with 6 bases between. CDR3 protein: CASSEAGNTGELFF. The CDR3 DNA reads TGTGCCAGCAGTGAGGCAGGGAACACCGGGGAGCTGTTTTTT.

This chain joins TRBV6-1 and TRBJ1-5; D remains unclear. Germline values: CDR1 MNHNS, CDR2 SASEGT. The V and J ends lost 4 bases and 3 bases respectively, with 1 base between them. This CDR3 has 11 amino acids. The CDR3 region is CASSANQPQHF. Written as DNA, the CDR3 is TGTGCCAGCAGTGCCAATCAGCCCCAGCATTTT.

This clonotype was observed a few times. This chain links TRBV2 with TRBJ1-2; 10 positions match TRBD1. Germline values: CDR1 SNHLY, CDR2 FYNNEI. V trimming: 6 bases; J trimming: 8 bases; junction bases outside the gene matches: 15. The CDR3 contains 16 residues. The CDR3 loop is CASRLPGTGVDKGYTF. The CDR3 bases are TGTGCCAGCAGGTTACCCGGGACAGGGGTCGATAAGGGCTACACCTTC.

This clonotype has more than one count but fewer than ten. CDR3 protein: CASSLSTDTQYF. As DNA, the CDR3 is TGTGCCAGCAGCTTAAGCACAGATACGCAGTATTTT. J is TRBJ2-3 and V is TRBV7-9; unclear D gene. Germline V CDR1 and CDR2: SEHNR, FQNEAQ (reference sequence). The CDR3 contains 12 residues. Between the trimmed V and J ends, which lost 2 bases and 0 bases, there was a span of 0 bases.